This T cell receptor (beta chain) was sequenced for a study of cytomegalovirus exposure and HLA in healthy donors. Using immunoSEQ multiplex PCR, the repertoire was profiled, and TCRdb retains in-frame clones only, with some absent. The repertoire consists of 80,000 to 100,000 clones, with roughly 90% occurring once and the leading ten covering roughly 2.1%. Germline V gene sequence: CDR1 SGHNT, CDR2 YENEEA. Between the trimmed V and J ends, which lost 1 base and 4 bases, there was a span of 13 bases. The CDR3 is 15 amino acids. This sequence originates from a man aged 25 to 45 in good health and CMV-seronegative. Sequences were obtained from PBMCs. The V gene is TRBV11-3, the J gene TRBJ1-2, with unresolved D. Here the CDR3 DNA reads TGTGCCAGCAGCTTAGCCCCGTTGGGCCTCTATGGCTACACCTTC. This codes for CASSLAPLGLYGYTF.